These T cell receptor beta chains were read from a single sample in a study of OX40 agonist ivuxolimab in advanced cancers. The protocol was immunoSEQ multiplex PCR, while the TCRdb copy is restricted to in-frame clones and leaves out a portion. The table includes roughly 80,000 clones, 80% to 90% detected once. The source was CD4+ or CD8+ T cells sorted from blood, collected in a trial of the OX40 agonist ivuxolimab. Receptor source: an adult with an advanced solid tumor such as melanoma, head and neck, liver or kidney cancer. The CDR3 runs from the conserved cysteine through the conserved F or W. D genes are given only for firm matches.

v_call	j_call	d_call	cdr3_nt	cdr3_aa
TRBV7-2	TRBJ2-3	.	TGTGCCAGCAGCTTACGCGCTAGCGCTATGGATACGCAGTATTTT	CASSLRASAMDTQYF
TRBV6-5	TRBJ2-2	TRBD2	TGTGCCAGCACCGCGGGGGGGCCGTATACCGGGGAGCTGTTTTTT	CASTAGGPYTGELFF
TRBV21-1	TRBJ2-5	.	TGTGCCAGCAGCAAGTTCCAGCAAGAGACCCAGTACTTC	CASSKFQQETQYF
TRBV6-6	TRBJ2-1	.	TGTGCCAGCAGCTCAGGGCTAGAGGAGCAGTTCTTC	CASSSGLEEQFF
TRBV29-1	TRBJ1-1	.	TGCAGCGTGGAGGTTAACACTGAAGCTTTCTTT	CSVEVNTEAFF
TRBV19	TRBJ1-2	.	TGTGCCAGTAGTTTGGGTCCGATCTATGGCTACACCTTC	CASSLGPIYGYTF
TRBV10-1	TRBJ2-7	.	TGCGCCAGACCACCCCTCAGGACGCGGTACGAGCAGTACTTC	CARPPLRTRYEQYF
TRBV7-9	TRBJ2-1	.	TGTGCCAGCAGCAACGGACAGATCTCCTACAATGAGCAGTTCTTC	CASSNGQISYNEQFF
TRBV5-1	TRBJ2-5	TRBD2	TGCGCCAGCAGCTTGGGACTAGCGGTTACCCTCCAAGAGACCCAGTACTTC	CASSLGLAVTLQETQYF
TRBV4-1	TRBJ2-7	.	TGCGCCAGCAGCCAAAAGGACCCAAACACTGAGCAGTACTTC	CASSQKDPNTEQYF
TRBV2	TRBJ1-5	TRBD1	TGTGCCAGCAGGGCGACAGGGAGTGGTCAGCCCCAGCATTTT	CASRATGSGQPQHF